A selection of T cell receptor beta chains follows, all from one sample in a study of shared clonotypes between healthy human individuals. The assay was immunoSEQ multiplex PCR, and TCRdb's table has in-frame clones only and misses some. The data contain under 2,000,000 clones, approximately 94% of them singletons. The material sequenced was naive CD8+ T cells sorted from blood. Receptor source: a man in his late teens or twenties in good health. Each CDR3 is given with its conserved first and last residue.

cdr3_aa j_call v_call
CASSSGQVTYEQYF TRBJ2-7 TRBV4-2
CASSYSSPVNTGELFF TRBJ2-2 TRBV6-5
CASVAGLAYEQFF TRBJ2-1 TRBV10-2
CASSTGLAGGLGNEQFF TRBJ2-1 TRBV7-8
CSVGPTSGAYNEQFF TRBJ2-1 TRBV29-1
CASSSTTGGFAEAFF TRBJ1-1 TRBV7-8
CAISPDRGGNQPQHF TRBJ1-5 TRBV10-3
CASSLGGNYEQYF TRBJ2-7 TRBV27
CASSPTSGYYNEQFF TRBJ2-1 TRBV5-4
CASELGGGTGELFF TRBJ2-2 TRBV2
CASSPFPGYNEQFF TRBJ2-1 TRBV4-3
CASSWDRDTEAFF TRBJ1-1 TRBV13
CASSFQGKGNEQFF TRBJ2-1 TRBV7-2
CASSLTAGDRGSYTF TRBJ1-2 TRBV13
CATREGAISYNEQFF TRBJ2-1 TRBV6-5
CASSVGLAYEQYF TRBJ2-7 TRBV28
CASSVGDSAKNIQYF TRBJ2-4 TRBV9
CASSFRRLKYDEQFF TRBJ2-1 TRBV5-8
CSVERLEREPYNEQFF TRBJ2-1 TRBV29-1
CASCRGMVDGNTIYF TRBJ1-3 TRBV2
CASSLGSTEAFF TRBJ1-1 TRBV7-9
CASSPRQGANTEAFF TRBJ1-1 TRBV4-1
CASSLGGGASEQYF TRBJ2-7 TRBV11-2
CASSWTASGNTIYF TRBJ1-3 TRBV7-6
CASSYTPTSYNEQFF TRBJ2-1 TRBV19
CASSVAGAGGHEQYF TRBJ2-7 TRBV9
CASSDYFASEQYF TRBJ2-7 TRBV10-2
CSAEQGNLDYGYTF TRBJ1-2 TRBV29-1
CASSLDRLGEKLFF TRBJ1-4 TRBV7-9
CSAEGLAGANEQFF TRBJ2-1 TRBV29-1
CASRGGLTEAFF TRBJ1-1 TRBV5-1
CASSEGDEQFF TRBJ2-1 TRBV10-2
CASSVAKGTEAFF TRBJ1-1 TRBV9
CASSYSIGAVLYEQYF TRBJ2-7 TRBV6-5
CASSVESVTGELFF TRBJ2-2 TRBV9
CASSLENSYEQYF TRBJ2-7 TRBV5-4
CSVDDRGPNYGYTF TRBJ1-2 TRBV29-1
CASSYGGNYGYTF TRBJ1-2 TRBV6-5
CASSEWSGGGYEQYF TRBJ2-7 TRBV2
CASSWGLAGSSTDTQYF TRBJ2-3 TRBV5-1
CASSLQQGQDTEAFF TRBJ1-1 TRBV5-1
CASGEGTGELFF TRBJ2-2 TRBV12-5
CASSPGQGSSPLHF TRBJ1-6 TRBV7-9
CASSQYREIYNEQFF TRBJ2-1 TRBV14
CASSASGTSSYEQYF TRBJ2-7 TRBV7-2
CASSQASQQTSRQETQYF TRBJ2-5 TRBV14
CASSEWGNQPQHF TRBJ1-5 TRBV25-1
CASSIKWDRGNSPLHF TRBJ1-6 TRBV19
CASSHLQGADYEQYF TRBJ2-7 TRBV18
CASSPTGSEQYF TRBJ2-7 TRBV5-1
CASSSLVETQYF TRBJ2-5 TRBV7-9
CASSLTLSTDTQYF TRBJ2-3 TRBV7-8
CASSLGRTSSYEQYF TRBJ2-7 TRBV11-1
CASSSRRAGDTEAFF TRBJ1-1 TRBV27
CASTSSPGTAYF TRBJ1-3 TRBV19